Following are 21 T cell receptor beta chains from one sample sequenced in a study of cytomegalovirus exposure and HLA in healthy donors. PCR employed 60 Vbeta and 13 Jbeta primers. Profiling relied on immunoSEQ multiplex PCR, and the TCRdb table lists in-frame clones only, not all of them. Found here are 150,000 to 200,000 clones, around three quarters of them singletons; the top ten hold over 0.95%. Sequenced: PBMCs. The receptors shown here come from a middle-aged woman in good health and CMV-seronegative.

This clone was detected once. The V call is TRBV11-1, the J call TRBJ2-5; possibly TRBD2 for D (6 bases). The CDR3 runs to 15 residues. Deletions cut 5 bases from V and 7 bases from J, with 20 bases between. Germline V gene data show CDR1 as SGHAT and CDR2 as FQDESV (reference sequence). CDR3 coding DNA: TGTGCCAGCAGCCATCGGGACTCCGGTCGGGGGACCCAGTACTTC. Encoded protein: CASSHRDSGRGTQYF.

This clone was seen a handful of times. V is TRBV4-1 and J is TRBJ1-3, with D possibly TRBD1 on 6 matching bases. CDR1 and CDR2 from the germline V gene are MGHRA and YSYEKL. CDR3 length equals 16 residues. V was clipped by 0 bases and J by 1 base, with 10 bases between them. The CDR3 coding sequence is TGCGCCAGCAGCCAAGACGGACAGCCTTCTGGAAACACCATATATTTT. This sequence encodes CASSQDGQPSGNTIYF.

This chain links TRBV5-1 with TRBJ2-1, with 7 bases lining up with TRBD2. The CDR3 extends over 14 amino acids. V gave up 6 bases and J gave up 3 bases; unmatched junction bases: 6. From germline, CDR1 is SGHRS and CDR2 YFSETQ. The CDR3 nucleotides read TGCGCCAGCACTGGCGGGAGTCTCTACAATGAGCAGTTCTTC. Translated, it gives CASTGGSLYNEQFF.

This clone has a single count. This chain links TRBV27 with TRBJ2-7; D might be TRBD1 (6 bases). V was pared by 6 bases and J by 2 bases, with 14 bases between. The CDR3 length is 14 residues. Germline CDR1 MNHEY, CDR2 SMNVEV (reference sequence). The CDR3 loop reads CASRTQGEPYEQYF. Here the CDR3 DNA reads TGTGCCAGCAGAACACAGGGTGAACCCTACGAGCAGTACTTC.

The gene calls are TRBV2 and TRBJ1-2; D gene uncertain. With 10 bases removed from V and 6 bases from J, the gap between germline ends came to 12 bases. Germline V lookup: CDR1 SNHLY, CDR2 FYNNEI. The length of the CDR3 is 11 residues. For the CDR3, the DNA is TGTGCCAACTCAAAGGCGGATGGCTACACCTTC. This codes for CANSKADGYTF. Full variable domain (remainder filled in from reference TRBV2 and TRBJ1-2): EPEVTQTPSHQVTQMGQEVILRCVPISNHLYFYWYRQILGQKVEFLVSFYNNEISEKSEIFDDQFSVERPDGSNFTLKIRSTKLEDSAMYFCANSKADGYTFGSGTRLTVV.

V usage is TRBV5-1 and J usage is TRBJ2-1; the match to TRBD1 covers 10 bases. The J segment lost 12 bases and the V segment lost 4 bases, leaving 19 bases of the junction unmatched. The CDR3 runs to 17 residues. Germline CDR1 and CDR2: SGHRS and YFSETQ. The CDR3 spells CASSPGGTGDTNEVQFF. Written as DNA, the CDR3 is TGCGCCAGCAGCCCCGGAGGGACAGGGGACACCAATGAGGTGCAGTTCTTC.

In DNA form, the CDR3 reads TGTGCCAGCAGCCCCGGGACAGGGTCAGGGCGGGACGGGGAGACCCAGTACTTC. Amino acid sequence: CASSPGTGSGRDGETQYF. The V gene is TRBV28, the J gene TRBJ2-5; 9 bases fit TRBD1. The V and J ends lost 6 bases and 5 bases, in that order; junction bases with no gene match: 19. The CDR3 has 18 residues. The germline V gene encodes CDR1 MDHEN and CDR2 SYDVKM. The full variable domain, in which reference TRBV28 and TRBJ2-5 provide the parts outside the CDR3, is DVKVTQSSRYLVKRTGEKVFLECVQDMDHENMFWYRQDPGLGLRLIYFSYDVKMKEKGDIPEGYSVSREKKERFSLILESASTNQTSMYLCASSPGTGSGRDGETQYFGPGTRLLVL.

V gene TRBV18 combines with J gene TRBJ1-2, with TRBD1 identical over 7 bases. The germline V gene has CDR1 KGHSH and CDR2 LQKENI. V lost 2 bases, J lost 8 bases, and 8 bases stayed unmatched. The CDR3 length is 14 residues. As DNA, the CDR3 is TGTGCCAGCTCACCAAGGGACAGCCTCACGGGCTACACCTTC. This codes for CASSPRDSLTGYTF.

The rearrangement joins TRBV21-1 to TRBJ2-1; the tabulated D call, TRBD2, remains unverified against the DNA. TRBV21-1 is a known pseudogene. The CDR3 is 20 residues long. CDR3 amino acids: CASSTRLAGDTTSSYNEQFF. The CDR3 coding sequence is TGTGCCAGCAGCACCCGACTAGCGGGAGATACCACGAGCTCCTACAATGAGCAGTTCTTC.

This clone was seen a handful of times. The chain links TRBV9 to TRBJ2-7; D gene uncertain. The V end lost 4 bases, the J end lost 7 bases, and 12 bases lay between the germline ends. This CDR3 is built from 12 residues. Germline loops: CDR1 SGDLS, CDR2 YYNGEE. For the CDR3, the DNA is TGTGCCAGCAGCCCCGGAGTTGGAGAGCAGTACTTC. The encoded protein is CASSPGVGEQYF.

This chain joins TRBV5-6 and TRBJ1-5; a possible D gene is TRBD1 (5 bases). Germline V gives CDR1 SGHDT, CDR2 YYEEEE. This CDR3 has 17 residues. The V end lost 5 bases, the J end lost 4 bases, and 22 bases lay between the germline ends. The CDR3 here is CASRVLQGRGQNQPQHF. For the CDR3, the DNA is TGTGCCAGCAGGGTTCTTCAGGGTAGGGGCCAAAATCAGCCCCAGCATTTT.

The chain couples TRBV2 to TRBJ1-2; D is ambiguous. Germline CDR1 and CDR2: SNHLY and FYNNEI. Between the trimmed V and J ends, which lost 4 bases and 4 bases, there was a span of 10 bases. The CDR3 is made up of 13 amino acids. CDR3: CASSGQEGYGYTF. Written as DNA, the CDR3 is TGTGCCAGCAGTGGTCAGGAAGGCTATGGCTACACCTTC.

This sequence joins TRBV30 and TRBJ2-7; D possibly corresponds to TRBD2 (6 bases). The CDR3 runs 12 residues. In germline, CDR1 is GTSNPN, CDR2 SVGIG (reference sequence). With 3 bases removed from V and 7 bases from J, the gap between germline ends came to 13 bases. The CDR3 bases are TGTGCCTGGAGAAGGGGTCGGGAGGAGCAGTACTTC. Translated, it gives CAWRRGREEQYF.

The rearrangement joins TRBV10-2 to TRBJ2-5; 8 bases are shared with TRBD2. The CDR3 runs to 15 residues. CDR1 and CDR2 (germline): WSHSY, SAAADI. V dropped 6 bases and J dropped 2; count of bases not matched to a gene: 8. The CDR3 bases are TGCGCCAGCAGCCGAGCGGGAGCAAATCAAGAGACCCAGTACTTC. This codes for CASSRAGANQETQYF.

This clone was recorded a few times. V is TRBV7-3 and J is TRBJ2-1; 7 positions agree with TRBD2. V dropped 1 base and J dropped 4; count of bases not matched to a gene: 7. Germline CDR1 reads SGHTA; CDR2 reads FQGTGA. This CDR3 contains 16 residues. The CDR3 bases are TGTGCCAGCAGCTTAATCGGCGGGAGCCTGTACAATGAGCAGTTCTTC. Its protein product is CASSLIGGSLYNEQFF.

This clone has just a few counts. V gene TRBV9 combines with J gene TRBJ2-3; TRBD2 matches 7 bases. Germline loops: CDR1 SGDLS, CDR2 YYNGEE. The CDR3 has 15 amino acids. The V segment lost 4 bases and the J segment 3 bases; nucleotides outside the gene matches: 8. The CDR3 DNA reads TGTGCCAGCAGCTTCGGGGGGTCTGAAACAGATACGCAGTATTTT. Amino acids: CASSFGGSETDTQYF.

The gene calls are TRBV7-9 and TRBJ2-2; D perhaps matches TRBD2 (6 bases). This CDR3 comprises 17 residues. Trimming removed 3 bases from V and 3 bases from J, with 17 bases in between. The V gene's germline CDR1 is SEHNR and CDR2 FQNEAQ (reference sequence). CDR3 residues: CASSFVLGGTDTGELFF. The CDR3 DNA follows: TGTGCCAGCAGCTTTGTTTTAGGAGGGACGGACACCGGGGAGCTGTTTTTT.

This sequence joins TRBV14 and TRBJ1-1, with a tentative D call TRBD1 (6 bases). The germline gives CDR1 SGHDN, CDR2 FVKESK. The CDR3 spans 15 residues. Trimming took off 4 bases at V and 4 bases at J, with 16 bases between the two ends. CDR3 residues: CASSPFQGGGTEAFF. In DNA, the CDR3 is TGTGCCAGCAGCCCCTTCCAAGGGGGTGGCACTGAAGCTTTCTTT.

The rearrangement joins TRBV9 to TRBJ2-1; the match to TRBD2 covers 8 bases. Trimming at V came to 2 bases and at J to 7 bases, leaving 11 bases not matched to a gene. The CDR3 loop spans 16 amino acids. Germline CDR1 SGDLS, CDR2 YYNGEE. The CDR3 loop is CASSVMGAGEGNEQFF. The CDR3 nucleotides read TGTGCCAGCAGCGTCATGGGAGCGGGAGAGGGAAATGAGCAGTTCTTC.

The chain combines TRBV7-9 with TRBJ2-3; the D is unclear. This CDR3 spans 14 amino acids. Germline V CDR1 and CDR2: SEHNR, FQNEAQ (reference sequence). V dropped 0 bases and J dropped 6 bases, with 10 bases sitting between them. CDR3: CASSLAKPRDTQYF. The CDR3 DNA sequence: TGTGCCAGCAGCTTAGCGAAACCCCGGGATACGCAGTATTTT.

This chain joins TRBV19 and TRBJ2-5; tentatively, D is TRBD2 (6 bases). This CDR3 is built from 15 residues. Trimming left V 5 bases short and J 2 bases short, with 15 bases between. Germline V CDR1 and CDR2: LNHDA, SQIVND (reference sequence). CDR3 sequence: CASSLMGGSQETQYF. The CDR3 DNA is TGTGCCAGTAGTCTCATGGGGGGTTCTCAAGAGACCCAGTACTTC.